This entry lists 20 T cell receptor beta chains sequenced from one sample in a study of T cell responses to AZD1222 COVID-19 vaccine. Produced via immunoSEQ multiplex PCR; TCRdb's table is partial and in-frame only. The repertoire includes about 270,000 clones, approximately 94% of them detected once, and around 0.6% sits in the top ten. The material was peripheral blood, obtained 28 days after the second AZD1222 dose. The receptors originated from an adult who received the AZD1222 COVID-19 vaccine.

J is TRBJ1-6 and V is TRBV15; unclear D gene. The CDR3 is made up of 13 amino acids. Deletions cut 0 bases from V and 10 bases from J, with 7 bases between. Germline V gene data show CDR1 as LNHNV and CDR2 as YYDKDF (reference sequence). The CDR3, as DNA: TGTGCCACCAGCAGAGATTCGGAATCACCCCTCCACTTT. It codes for CATSRDSESPLHF. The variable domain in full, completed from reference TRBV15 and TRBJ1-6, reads DAMVIQNPRYQVTQFGKPVTLSCSQTLNHNVMYWYQQKSSQAPKLLFHYYDKDFNNEADTPDNFQSRRPNTSFCFLDIRSPGLGDTAMYLCATSRDSESPLHFGNGTRLTVT.

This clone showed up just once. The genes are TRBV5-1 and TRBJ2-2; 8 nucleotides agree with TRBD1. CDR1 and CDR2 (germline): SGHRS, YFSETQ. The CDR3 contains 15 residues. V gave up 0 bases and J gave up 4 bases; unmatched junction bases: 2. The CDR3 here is CASSLGQGATGELFF. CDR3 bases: TGCGCCAGCAGCTTGGGGCAGGGGGCCACCGGGGAGCTGTTTTTT.

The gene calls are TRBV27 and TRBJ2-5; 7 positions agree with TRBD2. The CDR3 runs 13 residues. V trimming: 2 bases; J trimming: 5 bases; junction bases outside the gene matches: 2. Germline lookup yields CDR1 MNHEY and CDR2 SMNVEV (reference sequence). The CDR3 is CASSLRGGETQYF. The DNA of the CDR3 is TGTGCCAGCAGTTTACGGGGAGGGGAGACCCAGTACTTC.

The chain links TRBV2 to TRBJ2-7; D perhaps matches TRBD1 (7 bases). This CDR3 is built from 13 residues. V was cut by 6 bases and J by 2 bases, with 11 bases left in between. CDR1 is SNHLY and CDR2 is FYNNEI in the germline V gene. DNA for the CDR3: TGTGCCAGCAGACCCAGGGGGGCCTACGAGCAGTACTTC. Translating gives CASRPRGAYEQYF.

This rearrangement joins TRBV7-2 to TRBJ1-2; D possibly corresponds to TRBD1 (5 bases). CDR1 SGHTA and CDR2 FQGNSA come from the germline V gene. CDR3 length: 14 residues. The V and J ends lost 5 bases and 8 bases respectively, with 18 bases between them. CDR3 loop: CASSHDGGGGGYTF. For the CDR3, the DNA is TGTGCCAGCAGCCATGACGGTGGGGGAGGAGGCTACACCTTC.

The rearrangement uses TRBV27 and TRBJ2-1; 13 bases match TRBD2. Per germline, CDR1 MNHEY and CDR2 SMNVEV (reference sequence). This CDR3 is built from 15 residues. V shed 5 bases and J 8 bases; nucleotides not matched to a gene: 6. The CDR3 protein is CASSPLLAGGHEQFF. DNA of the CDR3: TGTGCCAGCAGTCCCTTACTAGCGGGGGGGCATGAGCAGTTCTTC.

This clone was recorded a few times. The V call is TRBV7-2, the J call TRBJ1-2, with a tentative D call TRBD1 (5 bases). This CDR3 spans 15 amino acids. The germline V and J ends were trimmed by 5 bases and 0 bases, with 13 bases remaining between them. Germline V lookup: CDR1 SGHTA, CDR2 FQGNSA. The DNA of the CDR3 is TGTGCCAGCAGCCTGGGAGGGACCGCTAACTATGGCTACACCTTC. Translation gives CASSLGGTANYGYTF.

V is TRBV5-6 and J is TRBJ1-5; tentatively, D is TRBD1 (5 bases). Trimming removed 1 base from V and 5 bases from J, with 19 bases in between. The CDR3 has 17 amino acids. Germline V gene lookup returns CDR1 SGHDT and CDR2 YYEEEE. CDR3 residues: CASSLLREGRGHQPQHF. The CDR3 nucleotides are TGTGCCAGCAGCTTGTTACGGGAGGGGAGAGGACATCAGCCCCAGCATTTT.

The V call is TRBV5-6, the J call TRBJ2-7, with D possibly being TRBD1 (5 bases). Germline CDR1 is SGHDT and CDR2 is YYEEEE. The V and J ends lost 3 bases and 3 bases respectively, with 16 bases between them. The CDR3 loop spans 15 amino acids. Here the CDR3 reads CASSSLRAGFYEQYF. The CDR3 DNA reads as TGTGCCAGCAGCTCCCTTCGGGCAGGGTTCTACGAGCAGTACTTC. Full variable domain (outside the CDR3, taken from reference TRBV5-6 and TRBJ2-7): DAGVTQSPTHLIKTRGQQVTLRCSPKSGHDTVSWYQQALGQGPQFIFQYYEEEERQRGNFPDRFSGHQFPNYSSELNVNALLLGDSALYLCASSSLRAGFYEQYFGPGTRLTVT.

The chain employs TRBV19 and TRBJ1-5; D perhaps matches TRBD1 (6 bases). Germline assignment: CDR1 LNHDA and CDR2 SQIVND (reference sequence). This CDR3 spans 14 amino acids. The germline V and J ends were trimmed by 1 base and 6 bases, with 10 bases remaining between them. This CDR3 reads CASSIVGAGQPQHF. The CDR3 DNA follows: TGTGCCAGTAGTATAGTGGGGGCGGGTCAGCCCCAGCATTTT. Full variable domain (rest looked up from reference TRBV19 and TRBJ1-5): DGGITQSPKYLFRKEGQNVTLSCEQNLNHDAMYWYRQDPGQGLRLIYYSQIVNDFQKGDIAEGYSVSREKKESFPLTVTSAQKNPTAFYLCASSIVGAGQPQHFGDGTRLSIL.

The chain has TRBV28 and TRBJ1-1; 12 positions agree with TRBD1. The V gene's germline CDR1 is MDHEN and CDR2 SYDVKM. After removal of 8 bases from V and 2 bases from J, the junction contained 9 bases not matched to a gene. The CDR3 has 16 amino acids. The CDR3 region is CASPPRDRGPNTEAFF. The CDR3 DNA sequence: TGTGCCAGCCCCCCCCGGGACAGGGGGCCCAACACTGAAGCTTTCTTT. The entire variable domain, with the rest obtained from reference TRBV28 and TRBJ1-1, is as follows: DVKVTQSSRYLVKRTGEKVFLECVQDMDHENMFWYRQDPGLGLRLIYFSYDVKMKEKGDIPEGYSVSREKKERFSLILESASTNQTSMYLCASPPRDRGPNTEAFFGQGTRLTVV.

In DNA form, the CDR3 reads TGCAGCGTGAGGGAGGGGGTACAAGCTTTCTTT. Translating gives CSVREGVQAFF. This chain connects TRBV29-1 to TRBJ1-1, with D possibly TRBD1 on 6 matching bases. This CDR3 comprises 11 residues. From germline, CDR1 is SQVTM and CDR2 ANQGSEA. Between the trimmed V and J ends, which lost 6 bases and 9 bases, there was a span of 14 bases.

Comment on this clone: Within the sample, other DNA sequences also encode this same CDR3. The CDR3 spells CASSSGTGPQETQYF. CDR3 nucleotide sequence: TGCGCCAGCAGCTCAGGGACAGGTCCCCAAGAGACCCAGTACTTC. The chain joins TRBV5-1 to TRBJ2-5; the match to TRBD1 covers 8 bases. Germline trimming cut 3 bases from V and 1 base from J; bases unmatched to any gene: 5. Germline V gene lookup returns CDR1 SGHRS and CDR2 YFSETQ. The CDR3 has 15 amino acids.

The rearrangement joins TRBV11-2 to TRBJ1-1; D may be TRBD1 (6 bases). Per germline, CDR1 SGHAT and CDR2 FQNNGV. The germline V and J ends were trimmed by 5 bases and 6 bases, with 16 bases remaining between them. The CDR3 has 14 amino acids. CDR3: CASSTLGGGAEAFF. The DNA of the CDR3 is TGTGCCAGCAGCACCCTGGGGGGCGGGGCTGAAGCTTTCTTT.

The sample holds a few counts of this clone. CDR3 in amino acids: CASSEGSGGRGAQYF. CDR3 nucleotides: TGTGCCAGCAGTGAAGGTTCAGGGGGACGGGGGGCGCAGTATTTT. The chain employs TRBV6-1 and TRBJ2-3; TRBD1 or TRBD2 may be the D gene (7 bases each). Germline CDR1 is MNHNS and CDR2 is SASEGT. The CDR3 extends over 15 amino acids. V was shortened by 1 base and J by 10 bases, with 18 bases between the two germline ends.

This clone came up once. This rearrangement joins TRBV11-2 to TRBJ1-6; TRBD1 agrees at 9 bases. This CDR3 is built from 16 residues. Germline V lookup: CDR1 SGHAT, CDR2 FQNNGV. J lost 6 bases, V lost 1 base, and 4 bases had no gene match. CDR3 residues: CASSLAGTGTNSPLHF. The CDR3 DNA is TGTGCCAGCAGCTTAGCCGGGACAGGGACTAATTCACCCCTCCACTTT.

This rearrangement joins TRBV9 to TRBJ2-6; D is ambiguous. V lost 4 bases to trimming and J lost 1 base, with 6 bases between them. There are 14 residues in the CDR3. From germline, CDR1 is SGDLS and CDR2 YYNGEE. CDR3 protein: CASSTGSGANVLTF. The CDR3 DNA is TGTGCCAGCAGCACCGGGTCTGGGGCCAACGTCCTGACTTTC.

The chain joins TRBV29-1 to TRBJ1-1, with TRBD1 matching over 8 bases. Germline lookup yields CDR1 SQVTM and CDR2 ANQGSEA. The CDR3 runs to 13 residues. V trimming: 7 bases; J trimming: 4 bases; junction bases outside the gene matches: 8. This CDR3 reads CSAQGASRTEAFF. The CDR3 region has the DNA TGCAGCGCCCAGGGGGCGTCGCGCACTGAAGCTTTCTTT.

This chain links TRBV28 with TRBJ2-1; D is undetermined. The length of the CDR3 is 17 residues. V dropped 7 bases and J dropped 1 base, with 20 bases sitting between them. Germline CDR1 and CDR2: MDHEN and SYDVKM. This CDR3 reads CASTPQLAPRSYNEQFF. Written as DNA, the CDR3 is TGTGCCAGCACCCCCCAGCTGGCCCCAAGATCCTACAATGAGCAGTTCTTC. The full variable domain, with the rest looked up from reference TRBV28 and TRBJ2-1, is DVKVTQSSRYLVKRTGEKVFLECVQDMDHENMFWYRQDPGLGLRLIYFSYDVKMKEKGDIPEGYSVSREKKERFSLILESASTNQTSMYLCASTPQLAPRSYNEQFFGPGTRLTVL.

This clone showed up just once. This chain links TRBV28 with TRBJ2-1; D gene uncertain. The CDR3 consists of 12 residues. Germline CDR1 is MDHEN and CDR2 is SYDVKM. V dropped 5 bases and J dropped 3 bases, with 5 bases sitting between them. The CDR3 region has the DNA TGTGCCAGCAGTCCCTACTACAATGAGCAGTTCTTC. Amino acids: CASSPYYNEQFF. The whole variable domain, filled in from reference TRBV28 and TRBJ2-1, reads DVKVTQSSRYLVKRTGEKVFLECVQDMDHENMFWYRQDPGLGLRLIYFSYDVKMKEKGDIPEGYSVSREKKERFSLILESASTNQTSMYLCASSPYYNEQFFGPGTRLTVL.